Presented here are 4 T cell receptor beta chains from one specimen sequenced in a study of read filtering for tumor transcriptome and immune sequencing. Molecular barcoded adaptors covering alpha/delta and beta/gamma chains were used on roughly 370 ng RNA. Each CDR3 protein gets one entry after TCRdb re-called the reads with MiXCR. Counted here are some 40,000 distinct CDR3 sequences, 11% to 15% occurring once; the ten biggest clones make up about 17%. The sample was a population of CD138-negative cells sorted from bone marrow. The origin of the receptors is a donor aged 40 or older with multiple myeloma.

Ten or more counts support this clonotype. The gene calls are TRBV7-9 and TRBJ1-5; TRBD1 might be the D (6 bases). CDR1 SEHNR and CDR2 FQNEAQ come from the germline V gene (reference sequence). This CDR3 comprises 13 residues. Trimming took 5 bases from V and 4 from J, leaving 9 bases between them. The CDR3: CASSRGTNQPQHF. CDR3 DNA sequence: TGTGCCAGCAGCCGAGGGACAAATCAGCCCCAGCATTTT.

This clonotype was counted only a few times. This may be a read error, as it is one base from a much larger clone. The gene calls are TRBV2 and TRBJ2-7; 7 positions match TRBD1. The CDR3 is 14 residues long. The V gene's germline CDR1 is SNHLY and CDR2 FYNNEI. CDR3 sequence (DNA): TGTGTCAGCACCCCGACAGGGCGCCTGTACGAGCAGTACTTC. Its translation: CVSTPTGRLYEQYF.

In its sample, this clonotype was seen once. This may arise from a read error, as a much more abundant clone is one base away. The chain links TRBV2 to TRBJ1-5; D call uncertain. The V gene lost 7 bases and the J gene lost 4 bases, with 14 bases spanning the gap. Per germline, CDR1 SNHLY and CDR2 FYNNEI. The CDR3 loop spans 14 amino acids. The DNA for the CDR3 is TGTGCCAGCATTTGGGAAGGCCGGAATCAGCCCCAGCATTTT. It is translated as CASIWEGRNQPQHF.

A word on this clonotype: A far larger clone lies a single base away; this is likely a read error. The chain has TRBV5-8 and TRBJ2-6; 7 nucleotides align to TRBD2. Germline CDR1 is SGHTS and CDR2 is YDEGEE. Germline trimming cut 5 bases from V and 0 bases from J; bases unmatched to any gene: 5. The CDR3 sequence is 16 residues long. CDR3 nucleotides: TGTGCCAGCAGACTAGCGAGGGGCTCTGGGGCCAACGTCCTGACTTTC. Amino acid sequence: CASRLARGSGANVLTF.